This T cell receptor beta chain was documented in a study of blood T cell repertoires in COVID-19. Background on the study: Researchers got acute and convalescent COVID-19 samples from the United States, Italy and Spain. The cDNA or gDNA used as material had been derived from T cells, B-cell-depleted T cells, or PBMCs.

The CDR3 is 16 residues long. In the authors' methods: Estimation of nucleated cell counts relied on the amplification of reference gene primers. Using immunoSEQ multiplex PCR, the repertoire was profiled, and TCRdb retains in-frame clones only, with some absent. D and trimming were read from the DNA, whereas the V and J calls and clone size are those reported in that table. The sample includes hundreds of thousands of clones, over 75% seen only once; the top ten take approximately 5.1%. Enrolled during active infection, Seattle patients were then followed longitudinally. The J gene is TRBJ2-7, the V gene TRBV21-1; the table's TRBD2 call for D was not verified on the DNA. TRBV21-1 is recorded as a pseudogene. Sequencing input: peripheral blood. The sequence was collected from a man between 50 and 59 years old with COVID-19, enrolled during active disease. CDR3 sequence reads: CASSKRSGDTIYEQYF. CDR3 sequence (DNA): TGTGCCAGCAGCAAACGCTCGGGAGATACTATCTACGAGCAGTACTTC.